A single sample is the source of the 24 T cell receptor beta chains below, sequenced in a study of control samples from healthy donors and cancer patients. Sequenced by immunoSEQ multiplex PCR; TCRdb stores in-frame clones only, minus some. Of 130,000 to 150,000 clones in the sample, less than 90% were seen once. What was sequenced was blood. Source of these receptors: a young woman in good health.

The CDR3 region is CASSIGGGLADTQYF. The CDR3 DNA follows: TGTGCCAGTAGTATAGGAGGGGGCCTTGCAGATACGCAGTATTTT. The chain joins TRBV19 to TRBJ2-3, with 7 nucleotides matching TRBD1. The CDR3 is made up of 15 amino acids. Germline CDR1 and CDR2: LNHDA and SQIVND (reference sequence). V shed 1 base, J shed 4 bases, and the junction held 5 bases outside the gene matches.

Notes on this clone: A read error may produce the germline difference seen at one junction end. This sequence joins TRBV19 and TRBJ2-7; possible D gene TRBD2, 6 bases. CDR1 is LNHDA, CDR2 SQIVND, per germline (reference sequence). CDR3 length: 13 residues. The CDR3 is CASSIGTSFEQYF. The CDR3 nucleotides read TGTGCCAGTAGCATAGGGACTTCTTTCGAGCAGTACTTC.

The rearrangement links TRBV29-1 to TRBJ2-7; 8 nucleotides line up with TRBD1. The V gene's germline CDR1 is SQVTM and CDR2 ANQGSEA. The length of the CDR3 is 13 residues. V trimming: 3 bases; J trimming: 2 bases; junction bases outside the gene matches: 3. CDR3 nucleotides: TGCAGCGTTGAGGGACAGGCCACCTACGAGCAGTACTTC. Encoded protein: CSVEGQATYEQYF.

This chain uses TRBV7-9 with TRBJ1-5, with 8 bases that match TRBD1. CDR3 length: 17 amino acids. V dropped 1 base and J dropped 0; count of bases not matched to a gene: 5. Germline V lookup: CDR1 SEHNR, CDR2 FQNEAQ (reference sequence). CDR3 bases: TGTGCCAGCAGCTTAGACTCAGGGGGCTGTAGCAATCAGCCCCAGCATTTT. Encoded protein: CASSLDSGGCSNQPQHF.

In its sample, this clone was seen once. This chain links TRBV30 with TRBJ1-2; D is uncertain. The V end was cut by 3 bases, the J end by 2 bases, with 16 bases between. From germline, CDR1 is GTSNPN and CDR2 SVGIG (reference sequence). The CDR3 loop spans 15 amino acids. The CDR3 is CAWSLRAGANYGYTF. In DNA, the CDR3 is TGTGCCTGGAGCCTTAGGGCAGGAGCAAACTATGGCTACACCTTC. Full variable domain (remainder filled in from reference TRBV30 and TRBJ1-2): SQTIHQWPATLVQPVGSPLSLECTVEGTSNPNLYWYRQAAGRGLQLLFYSVGIGQISSEVPQNLSASRPQDRQFILSSKKLLLSDSGFYLCAWSLRAGANYGYTFGSGTRLTVV.

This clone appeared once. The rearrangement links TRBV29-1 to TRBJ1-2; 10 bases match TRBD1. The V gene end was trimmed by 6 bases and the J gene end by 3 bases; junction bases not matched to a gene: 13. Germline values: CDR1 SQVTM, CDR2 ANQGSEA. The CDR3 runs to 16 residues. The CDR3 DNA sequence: TGCAGCGTCGCCGGGTCTGGGACAGGGGAGTACTATGGCTACACCTTC. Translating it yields CSVAGSGTGEYYGYTF. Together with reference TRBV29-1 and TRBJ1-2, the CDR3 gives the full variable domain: SAVISQKPSRDICQRGTSLTIQCQVDSQVTMMFWYRQQPGQSLTLIATANQGSEATYESGFVIDKFPISRPNLTFSTLTVSNMSPEDSSIYLCSVAGSGTGEYYGYTFGSGTRLTVV.

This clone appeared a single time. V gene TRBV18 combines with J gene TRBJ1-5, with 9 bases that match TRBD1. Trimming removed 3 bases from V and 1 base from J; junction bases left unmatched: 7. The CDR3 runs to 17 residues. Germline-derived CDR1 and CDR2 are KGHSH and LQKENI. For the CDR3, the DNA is TGTGCCAGCTCACCGCCACAGGGGGCGGGGAGCAATCAGCCCCAGCATTTT. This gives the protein CASSPPQGAGSNQPQHF.

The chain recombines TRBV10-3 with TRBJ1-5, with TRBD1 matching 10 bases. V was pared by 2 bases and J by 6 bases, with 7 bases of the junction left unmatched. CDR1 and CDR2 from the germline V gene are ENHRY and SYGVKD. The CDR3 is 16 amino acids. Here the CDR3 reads CAISEPPGTGVQPQHF. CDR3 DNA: TGTGCCATCAGTGAGCCCCCAGGGACAGGGGTTCAGCCCCAGCATTTT.

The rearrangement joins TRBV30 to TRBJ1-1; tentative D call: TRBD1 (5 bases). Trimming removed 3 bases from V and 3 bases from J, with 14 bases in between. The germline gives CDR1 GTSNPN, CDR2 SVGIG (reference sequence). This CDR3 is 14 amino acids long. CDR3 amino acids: CAWSSMGGDTEAFF. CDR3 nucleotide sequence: TGTGCCTGGAGCTCTATGGGGGGGGACACTGAAGCTTTCTTT.

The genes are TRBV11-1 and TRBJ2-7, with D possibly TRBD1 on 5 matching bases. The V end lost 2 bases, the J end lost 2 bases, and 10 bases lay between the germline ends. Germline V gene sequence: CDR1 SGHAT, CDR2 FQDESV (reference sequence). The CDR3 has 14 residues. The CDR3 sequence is CASSLRQGPYEQYF. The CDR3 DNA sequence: TGTGCCAGCAGCTTACGGCAGGGTCCCTACGAGCAGTACTTC.

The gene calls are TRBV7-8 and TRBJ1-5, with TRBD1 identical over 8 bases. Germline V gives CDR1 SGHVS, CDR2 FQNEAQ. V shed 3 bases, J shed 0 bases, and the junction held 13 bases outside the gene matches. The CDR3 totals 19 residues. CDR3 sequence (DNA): TGTGCCAGCAGCTTCGACCCGGGACAGGCTGGGTCTAGCAATCAGCCCCAGCATTTT. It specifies CASSFDPGQAGSSNQPQHF.

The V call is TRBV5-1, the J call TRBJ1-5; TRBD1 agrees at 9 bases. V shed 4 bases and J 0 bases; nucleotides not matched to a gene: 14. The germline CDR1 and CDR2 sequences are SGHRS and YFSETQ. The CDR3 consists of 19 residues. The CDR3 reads CASSATPGTGTYSNQPQHF. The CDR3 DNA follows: TGCGCCAGCAGCGCAACTCCCGGGACAGGGACCTATAGCAATCAGCCCCAGCATTTT.

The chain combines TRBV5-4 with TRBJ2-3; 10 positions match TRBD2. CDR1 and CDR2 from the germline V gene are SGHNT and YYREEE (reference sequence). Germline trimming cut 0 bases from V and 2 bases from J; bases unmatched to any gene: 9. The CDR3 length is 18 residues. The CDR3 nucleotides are TGTGCCAGCAGCTTGGGGGGTAGCGGGAGGCTGCCCACAGATACGCAGTATTTT. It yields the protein CASSLGGSGRLPTDTQYF.

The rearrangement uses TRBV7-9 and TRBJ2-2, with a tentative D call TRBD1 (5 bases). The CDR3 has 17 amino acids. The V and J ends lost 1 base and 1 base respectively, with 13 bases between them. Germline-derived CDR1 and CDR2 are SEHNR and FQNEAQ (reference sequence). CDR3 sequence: CASSLGSAGLNTGELFF. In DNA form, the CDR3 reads TGTGCCAGCAGCTTAGGGTCCGCAGGGCTGAACACCGGGGAGCTGTTTTTT.

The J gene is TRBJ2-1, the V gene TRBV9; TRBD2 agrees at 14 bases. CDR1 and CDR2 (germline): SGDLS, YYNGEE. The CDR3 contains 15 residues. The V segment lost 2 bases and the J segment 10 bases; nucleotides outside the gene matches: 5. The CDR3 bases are TGTGCCAGCAGCGTGGGACTAGCGGGAGTAAAGGAGCAGTTCTTC. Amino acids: CASSVGLAGVKEQFF.

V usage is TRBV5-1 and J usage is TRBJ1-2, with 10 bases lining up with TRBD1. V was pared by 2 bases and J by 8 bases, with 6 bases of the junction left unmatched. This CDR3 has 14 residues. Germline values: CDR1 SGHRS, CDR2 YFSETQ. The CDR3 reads CASSFRDRGDGYTF. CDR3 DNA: TGCGCCAGCAGCTTCCGGGACAGGGGAGACGGCTACACCTTC.

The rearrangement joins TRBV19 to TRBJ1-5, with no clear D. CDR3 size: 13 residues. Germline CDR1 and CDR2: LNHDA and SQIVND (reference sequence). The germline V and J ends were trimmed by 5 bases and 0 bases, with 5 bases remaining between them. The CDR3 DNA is TGTGCCAGTAGTCAAAATAGCAATCAGCCCCAGCATTTT. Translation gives CASSQNSNQPQHF.

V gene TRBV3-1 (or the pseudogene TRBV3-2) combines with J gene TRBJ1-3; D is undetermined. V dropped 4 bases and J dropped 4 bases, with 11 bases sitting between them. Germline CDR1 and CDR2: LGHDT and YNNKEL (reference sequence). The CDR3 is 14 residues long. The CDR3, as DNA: TGTGCCAGCAGCCCACAAGATTCGGGAAACACCATATATTTT. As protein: CASSPQDSGNTIYF.

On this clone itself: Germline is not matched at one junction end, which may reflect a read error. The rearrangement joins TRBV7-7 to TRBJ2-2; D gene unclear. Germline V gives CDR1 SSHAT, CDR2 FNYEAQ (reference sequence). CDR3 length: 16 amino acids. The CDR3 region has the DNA TGTGCTAGCAGCTTGCGTCAGATCGCGAACACCGGGGAGCTGTTTTTT. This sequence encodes CASSLRQIANTGELFF.

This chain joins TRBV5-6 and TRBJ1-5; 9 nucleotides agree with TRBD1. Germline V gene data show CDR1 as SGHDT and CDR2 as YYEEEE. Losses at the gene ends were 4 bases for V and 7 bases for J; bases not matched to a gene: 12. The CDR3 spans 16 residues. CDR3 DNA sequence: TGTGCCAGCAGCCACCAAACAGGGGGCGCGAGACAGCCCCAGCATTTT. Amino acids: CASSHQTGGARQPQHF.

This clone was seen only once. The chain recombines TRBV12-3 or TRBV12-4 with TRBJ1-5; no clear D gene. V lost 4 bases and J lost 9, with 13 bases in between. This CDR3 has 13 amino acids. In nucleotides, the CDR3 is TGTGCCAGCAGTTCCTCCCCCCGTGGGCCCCAGCATTTT. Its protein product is CASSSSPRGPQHF.

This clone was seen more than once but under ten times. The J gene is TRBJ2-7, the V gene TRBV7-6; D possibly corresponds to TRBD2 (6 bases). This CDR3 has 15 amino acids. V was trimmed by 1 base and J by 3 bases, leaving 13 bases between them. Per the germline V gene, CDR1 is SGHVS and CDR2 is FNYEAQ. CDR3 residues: CASSLGVEGLYEQYF. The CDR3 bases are TGTGCCAGCAGCTTAGGGGTGGAGGGCCTCTACGAGCAGTACTTC.

DNA for the CDR3: TGTGCCAGCAGCGACAACCGGGGCGCACCCTCCTACGAGCAGTACTTC. It specifies CASSDNRGAPSYEQYF. This chain joins TRBV9 and TRBJ2-7; D is tentatively TRBD1 or TRBD2 (5 bases each). This CDR3 spans 16 amino acids. Germline CDR1 and CDR2: SGDLS and YYNGEE. Trimming cost V 3 bases and J 0 bases, with 16 bases left between them. The variable domain in full, with the rest retrieved from reference TRBV9 and TRBJ2-7, is DSGVTQTPKHLITATGQRVTLRCSPRSGDLSVYWYQQSLDQGLQFLIQYYNGEERAKGNILERFSAQQFPDLHSELNLSSLELGDSALYFCASSDNRGAPSYEQYFGPGTRLTVT.

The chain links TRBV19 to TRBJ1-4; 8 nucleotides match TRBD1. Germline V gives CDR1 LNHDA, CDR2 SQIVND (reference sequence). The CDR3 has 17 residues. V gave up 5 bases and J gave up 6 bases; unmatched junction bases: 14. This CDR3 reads CASSVPGQVFEDEKLFF. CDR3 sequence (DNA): TGTGCCAGTAGTGTTCCGGGACAGGTGTTCGAGGATGAAAAACTGTTTTTT.